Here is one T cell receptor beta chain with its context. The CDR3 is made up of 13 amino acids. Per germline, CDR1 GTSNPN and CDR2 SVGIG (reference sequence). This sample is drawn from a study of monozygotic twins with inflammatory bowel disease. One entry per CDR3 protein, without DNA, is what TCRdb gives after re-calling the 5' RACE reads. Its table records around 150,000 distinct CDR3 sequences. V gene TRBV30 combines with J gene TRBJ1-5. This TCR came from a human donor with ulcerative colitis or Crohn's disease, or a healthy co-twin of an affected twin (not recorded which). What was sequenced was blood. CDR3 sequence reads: CAWSGTGNQPQHF.